This TCR beta chain was sequenced during a study of blood T cell repertoires in COVID-19. The wider study: The origin of the acute and convalescent COVID-19 samples was the United States, Italy and Spain. In each case, the material was cDNA or gDNA derived from T cells, B-cell-depleted T cells, or PBMCs.

The CDR3 is 17 residues long. Trimming stripped 0 bases from V and 4 bases from J, with 18 bases between. The germline gives CDR1 MGHRA, CDR2 YSYEKL. As handled by the study authors: Scientists estimated how many nucleated cells there were by amplifying reference gene primers. Method: immunoSEQ multiplex PCR; TCRdb's copy keeps in-frame clones and lacks some. Clonal size and the V and J genes are those of that table, whereas D and trimming came from the DNA. The table has roughly 260,000 clones, approximately 90% seen once. The source material was peripheral blood. The TCR was taken from a woman aged 40 to 50 with acute or convalescent COVID-19. The chain uses TRBV4-1 and TRBJ1-1; D gene unclear. This chain's CDR3 is CASSQDQQPSSPTEAFF. CDR3 nucleotides: TGCGCCAGCAGCCAAGACCAACAGCCCAGTTCCCCCACTGAAGCTTTCTTT.